This entry lists 26 T cell receptor beta chains sequenced from one sample in a study of T cell responses to AZD1222 COVID-19 vaccine. TCRdb's table, derived via immunoSEQ multiplex PCR, lists solely in-frame clones and lacks some. Among about 79,000 clones, more than 70% were seen once, and the ten largest hold less than 25%. The sequenced sample was peripheral blood, obtained on day 0 of AZD1222 vaccination. The source is an adult in good health.

CDR3 region: CASSQEGGEYGYTF. The CDR3, as DNA: TGTGCCAGCAGCCAAGAAGGGGGGGAATATGGCTACACCTTC. This chain joins TRBV4-2 and TRBJ1-2, with a tentative D call TRBD1 (6 bases). Trimming took 0 bases from V and 5 from J, leaving 10 bases between them. The CDR3 is made up of 14 amino acids. Germline V gives CDR1 LGHNA, CDR2 YNFKEQ.

The chain has TRBV9 and TRBJ1-4, with D possibly TRBD1 on 5 matching bases. CDR1 is SGDLS and CDR2 is YYNGEE in the germline V gene. The V gene lost 4 bases and the J gene lost 8 bases, with 15 bases spanning the gap. The CDR3 spans 14 residues. CDR3 nucleotides: TGTGCCAGCAGCCCCGGACATTCTAGGGAAAAACTGTTTTTT. As protein: CASSPGHSREKLFF.

This clone was detected only once. J is TRBJ1-4 and V is TRBV5-1; TRBD1 aligns across 12 bases. The CDR3 length is 15 residues. CDR1 is SGHRS, CDR2 YFSETQ, per germline. V gave up 0 bases and J gave up 8 bases; unmatched junction bases: 2. CDR3 region: CASSLEGTGGEKLFF. Here the CDR3 DNA reads TGCGCCAGCAGCTTGGAAGGGACAGGGGGCGAAAAACTGTTTTTT.

The chain combines TRBV10-2 with TRBJ1-5; 8 bases match TRBD1. Losses at the gene ends were 6 bases for V and 7 bases for J; bases not matched to a gene: 11. The CDR3 is made up of 15 amino acids. Germline values: CDR1 WSHSY, CDR2 SAAADI. CDR3 sequence (DNA): TGCGCCAGCAGGGCTGCAGACAGGGGAAGGCAGCCCCAGCATTTT. Its protein product is CASRAADRGRQPQHF.

The chain joins TRBV30 to TRBJ1-6; D call uncertain. The CDR3 is 14 amino acids. Germline CDR1 GTSNPN, CDR2 SVGIG (reference sequence). V lost 0 bases and J 10 bases, leaving 13 bases between the germline ends. The CDR3 DNA follows: TGTGCCTGGAGTGTATTAGGGTCCCGGTCACCCCTCCACTTT. Protein: CAWSVLGSRSPLHF.

On this clone: Sequence at one end of the junction differs from germline and may be a read error. This rearrangement joins TRBV29-1 to TRBJ1-1; D perhaps matches TRBD1 (5 bases). Germline V gene data show CDR1 as SQVTM and CDR2 as ANQGSEA. This CDR3 has 15 amino acids. Here the CDR3 reads CSAEDPGTYKTEAFF. CDR3 nucleotide sequence: TGCAGCGCTGAAGATCCCGGGACTTACAAGACTGAAGCTTTCTTT.

The chain combines TRBV28 with TRBJ2-6, with D uncertain. The CDR3 has 15 amino acids. Germline V gene sequence: CDR1 MDHEN, CDR2 SYDVKM. Trimming cost V 2 bases and J 0 bases, with 5 bases left between them. In DNA form, the CDR3 reads TGTGCCAGCAGTTTAGGGTCCTCTGGGGCCAACGTCCTGACTTTC. Amino acid sequence: CASSLGSSGANVLTF.

V usage is TRBV15 and J usage is TRBJ2-2; TRBD2 might be the D (5 bases). The germline V gene has CDR1 LNHNV and CDR2 YYDKDF (reference sequence). The CDR3 contains 13 residues. The ends were cut back, 8 bases at V and 6 bases at J, with 13 bases in the middle. The CDR3 is CATQLERAGELFF. The CDR3 bases are TGTGCCACCCAGCTAGAGAGGGCCGGGGAGCTGTTTTTT.

V and J are TRBV24-1 and TRBJ2-1, with 11 bases identical to TRBD2. Germline V CDR1 and CDR2: KGHDR, SFDVKD. Losses at the gene ends were 3 bases for V and 7 bases for J; bases not matched to a gene: 22. The CDR3 is 21 residues long. CDR3 in DNA: TGTGCCACCAGTGATCCCATCATCGACTACCCCACTAGCGGGGGCCAGAATGAGCAGTTCTTC. Protein sequence: CATSDPIIDYPTSGGQNEQFF.

V usage is TRBV6-5 and J usage is TRBJ1-1, with 9 bases fitting TRBD1. V dropped 5 bases and J dropped 10; count of bases not matched to a gene: 11. CDR1 and CDR2 (germline): MNHEY, SVGAGI. The CDR3 is 14 amino acids. The CDR3 reads CASSSPTGGMVAFF. CDR3 bases: TGTGCCAGCAGTAGCCCGACAGGGGGTATGGTAGCTTTCTTT.

The chain joins TRBV30 to TRBJ2-1; 11 nucleotides line up with TRBD2. Germline V gene data show CDR1 as GTSNPN and CDR2 as SVGIG (reference sequence). CDR3 length: 15 amino acids. The V gene end was trimmed by 2 bases and the J gene end by 9 bases; junction bases not matched to a gene: 9. The CDR3 is CAWSTGTSGWIEQFF. DNA for the CDR3: TGTGCCTGGAGTACAGGGACTAGCGGTTGGATTGAGCAGTTCTTC.

The chain couples TRBV4-1 to TRBJ2-3; 7 positions agree with TRBD2. The CDR3 runs 15 residues. Germline CDR1 reads MGHRA; CDR2 reads YSYEKL. V lost 4 bases and J lost 2; bases outside the gene matches: 6. The CDR3 bases are TGCGCCAGCAGCCTTCGGGGGACTACCACAGATACGCAGTATTTT. It is translated as CASSLRGTTTDTQYF.

In DNA, the CDR3 is TGTGCCACCAGCAGGGGAGGACAGGGGAGAAGGGAGCAGTACTTC. Translation gives CATSRGGQGRREQYF. The chain couples TRBV15 to TRBJ2-7, with 9 nucleotides matching TRBD1. This CDR3 is 15 amino acids long. Germline V gene lookup returns CDR1 LNHNV and CDR2 YYDKDF (reference sequence). J gave up 7 bases and V 3 bases, and 10 bases lay outside the gene matches.

The rearrangement uses TRBV6-5 and TRBJ2-7, with D unresolved. CDR1 is MNHEY and CDR2 is SVGAGI in the germline V gene. There are 14 residues in the CDR3. Deletions cut 5 bases from V and 0 bases from J, with 11 bases between. This chain's CDR3 is CASSLRIGSYEQYF. CDR3 in DNA: TGTGCCAGCAGTCTCAGGATCGGCTCCTACGAGCAGTACTTC.

This chain links TRBV5-1 with TRBJ1-2; a weak D match, TRBD1 (6 bases). The germline gives CDR1 SGHRS, CDR2 YFSETQ. There are 17 residues in the CDR3. The ends were cut back, 0 bases at V and 0 bases at J, with 15 bases in the middle. The CDR3 sequence: CASSLGHDRLANYGYTF. The CDR3 DNA reads as TGCGCCAGCAGCTTGGGCCACGACAGGTTAGCTAACTATGGCTACACCTTC.

The table lists this clone with a few counts. The V call is TRBV11-2, the J call TRBJ2-2, with TRBD2 as a possible D gene (6 bases). Germline V lookup: CDR1 SGHAT, CDR2 FQNNGV. V lost 7 bases to trimming and J lost 8 bases, with 23 bases between them. CDR3 length equals 16 residues. The CDR3 region is CASTGPGLRGSGELFF. The CDR3 DNA reads as TGTGCCAGCACCGGACCGGGACTTCGGGGATCTGGGGAGCTGTTTTTT. The variable domain in full, completed from reference TRBV11-2 and TRBJ2-2, reads EAGVAQSPRYKIIEKRQSVAFWCNPISGHATLYWYQQILGQGPKLLIQFQNNGVVDDSQLPKDRFSAERLKGVDSTLKIQPAKLEDSAVYLCASTGPGLRGSGELFFGEGSRLTVL.

V and J are TRBV11-3 and TRBJ2-1; 13 nucleotides align to TRBD2. The CDR3 loop spans 16 amino acids. Germline V gene data show CDR1 as SGHNT and CDR2 as YENEEA. V shed 5 bases and J 2 bases; nucleotides not matched to a gene: 3. The CDR3 DNA follows: TGTGCCAGCAGCGTGACTAGCGGGAGGACCTACAATGAGCAGTTCTTC. Translation: CASSVTSGRTYNEQFF.

The chain links TRBV30 to TRBJ1-5, with D possibly TRBD1 on 6 matching bases. The germline V and J ends were trimmed by 1 base and 0 bases, with 16 bases remaining between them. CDR3 length equals 17 residues. The V gene's germline CDR1 is GTSNPN and CDR2 SVGIG (reference sequence). DNA of the CDR3: TGTGCCTGGAGTGCGGGGGCTTCGCTATATAGCAATCAGCCCCAGCATTTT. Residues: CAWSAGASLYSNQPQHF. The whole variable domain, filled in from reference TRBV30 and TRBJ1-5, reads SQTIHQWPATLVQPVGSPLSLECTVEGTSNPNLYWYRQAAGRGLQLLFYSVGIGQISSEVPQNLSASRPQDRQFILSSKKLLLSDSGFYLCAWSAGASLYSNQPQHFGDGTRLSIL.

This clone occurred once. The chain recombines TRBV5-4 with TRBJ2-3; D tentatively reads TRBD1 or TRBD2 (5 bases each). Between the trimmed V and J ends, which lost 5 bases and 6 bases, there was a span of 22 bases. CDR1 is SGHNT, CDR2 YYREEE, per germline (reference sequence). The CDR3 is 16 amino acids. CDR3 in amino acids: CASSRTRGGAADTQYF. Written as DNA, the CDR3 is TGTGCCAGCAGTCGAACTAGGGGTGGGGCTGCGGATACGCAGTATTTT. The variable domain in full, completed from reference TRBV5-4 and TRBJ2-3, reads ETGVTQSPTHLIKTRGQQVTLRCSSQSGHNTVSWYQQALGQGPQFIFQYYREEENGRGNFPPRFSGLQFPNYSSELNVNALELDDSALYLCASSRTRGGAADTQYFGPGTRLTVL.

This clone occurred a few times. This chain uses TRBV5-1 with TRBJ2-5; unclear D gene. The CDR3 spans 14 residues. V was shortened by 1 base and J by 1 base, with 8 bases between the two germline ends. The germline V gene has CDR1 SGHRS and CDR2 YFSETQ. CDR3 bases: TGCGCCAGCAGCTTGATCCCAGGCCAAGAGACCCAGTACTTC. The encoded protein is CASSLIPGQETQYF. Variable domain in full (rest from reference TRBV5-1 and TRBJ2-5): KAGVTQTPRYLIKTRGQQVTLSCSPISGHRSVSWYQQTPGQGLQFLFEYFSETQRNKGNFPGRFSGRQFSNSRSEMNVSTLELGDSALYLCASSLIPGQETQYFGPGTRLLVL.

This chain joins TRBV14 and TRBJ1-2; TRBD1 is a possible D gene (6 bases). CDR1 and CDR2 (germline): SGHDN, FVKESK. V lost 1 base and J lost 7, with 13 bases in between. This CDR3 comprises 14 residues. The CDR3, as DNA: TGTGCCAGCAGCCAAGGAGGAGGGGGGACTGGCTACACCTTC. Translating gives CASSQGGGGTGYTF.

The V call is TRBV3-1 (or the pseudogene TRBV3-2), the J call TRBJ2-5; D remains unclear. The germline CDR1 and CDR2 sequences are LGHDT and YNNKEL (reference sequence). V gave up 4 bases and J gave up 0 bases, with 3 bases separating them. The CDR3 has 12 amino acids. CDR3 DNA sequence: TGTGCCAGCAGCCCCGACCAAGAGACCCAGTACTTC. Translation: CASSPDQETQYF.

The chain recombines TRBV19 with TRBJ1-6; maybe TRBD1 (6 bases). The CDR3 consists of 12 residues. Between the trimmed V and J ends, which lost 10 bases and 10 bases, there was a span of 14 bases. CDR1 is LNHDA and CDR2 is SQIVND in the germline V gene (reference sequence). The DNA for the CDR3 is TGTGCCACCCGGGACATACGATCACCCCTCCACTTT. As protein: CATRDIRSPLHF.

The chain employs TRBV5-1 and TRBJ1-6, with 10 bases matching TRBD1. Germline CDR1 reads SGHRS; CDR2 reads YFSETQ. The CDR3 consists of 15 residues. With V trimmed by 4 bases and J by 10 bases, 8 bases remained unmatched. CDR3 sequence reads: CASSPEGTGVSPLHF. CDR3 nucleotide sequence: TGCGCCAGCAGCCCGGAGGGGACAGGGGTATCACCCCTCCACTTT.

V gene TRBV28 combines with J gene TRBJ1-1; D remains ambiguous. CDR1 is MDHEN, CDR2 SYDVKM, per germline. The germline V and J ends were trimmed by 5 bases and 5 bases, with 9 bases remaining between them. The CDR3 contains 12 residues. CDR3 amino acids: CASSLPQTEAFF. The CDR3 DNA reads TGTGCCAGCAGTCTACCCCAAACTGAAGCTTTCTTT.

This clone appeared once. V and J are TRBV6-5 and TRBJ2-7; 11 bases align to TRBD1. Unmatched junction bases numbered 7, after V lost 6 bases and J lost 3 bases. This CDR3 is built from 15 residues. The germline V gene has CDR1 MNHEY and CDR2 SVGAGI. In DNA form, the CDR3 reads TGTGCCAGCAGGCCCCGGGACAGGGGGAACTACGAGCAGTACTTC. It encodes CASRPRDRGNYEQYF.